Following are 2 T cell receptor beta chains from one sample sequenced in a study of control samples from healthy donors and cancer patients. Only in-frame clones appear in the TCRdb table, and some are missing; sequencing was by immunoSEQ multiplex PCR. The table lists 55,000 to 70,000 clones, less than 95% of them singletons. The material sequenced was PBMCs. The receptors derive from a man aged 25 to 40 with colorectal cancer.

The V call is TRBV5-1, the J call TRBJ2-2; no definite D call. The V gene lost 1 base and the J gene lost 2 bases, with 9 bases spanning the gap. CDR1 and CDR2 from the germline V gene are SGHRS and YFSETQ. The CDR3 loop spans 15 amino acids. The chain's CDR3 is CASSLLAVNTGELFF. As DNA, the CDR3 is TGCGCCAGCAGCTTGTTGGCGGTAAACACCGGGGAGCTGTTTTTT. The variable domain in full, with the rest retrieved from reference TRBV5-1 and TRBJ2-2, is KAGVTQTPRYLIKTRGQQVTLSCSPISGHRSVSWYQQTPGQGLQFLFEYFSETQRNKGNFPGRFSGRQFSNSRSEMNVSTLELGDSALYLCASSLLAVNTGELFFGEGSRLTVL.

The rearrangement links TRBV7-9 to TRBJ2-5; D is possibly TRBD1 (6 bases). Germline lookup yields CDR1 SEHNR and CDR2 FQNEAQ (reference sequence). V dropped 8 bases and J dropped 1 base, with 17 bases sitting between them. This CDR3 is 15 amino acids long. The CDR3 DNA sequence: TGTGCCAGCTTCCTATTGGGGGCACGCCAAGAGACCCAGTACTTC. Translating it yields CASFLLGARQETQYF.